The source of this T cell receptor beta chain is a study of blood T cell repertoires in COVID-19. About the study: PBMCs, B-cell-depleted T cells, or T cells provided the cDNA or gDNA that made up the material.

The CDR3 loop spans 16 amino acids. The V and J ends lost 6 bases and 6 bases, in that order; junction bases with no gene match: 13. Germline lookup yields CDR1 MDHEN and CDR2 SYDVKM. Seattle's cohort entered during active infection and was followed longitudinally. Sequencing used immunoSEQ multiplex PCR; TCRdb keeps in-frame clones, though not all of them. This sample yields about 140,000 clones, of which 88% are seen a single time; 2.5% belongs to the top ten. The sample taken for sequencing was peripheral blood. The clonotype was recovered from a human donor with COVID-19, enrolled during active disease. The donor label of this sample is uncertain. The genes are TRBV28 and TRBJ2-1; 8 bases align to TRBD2. Here the CDR3 reads CASSLGAGGPPNEQFF. The CDR3 bases are TGTGCCAGCAGCCTGGGGGCGGGAGGACCCCCCAATGAGCAGTTCTTC.